One sample yielded the 20 T cell receptor beta chains listed below, sequenced in a study of blood T cell repertoires in COVID-19. Data came from immunoSEQ multiplex PCR; TCRdb stores just in-frame clones and leaves some out. Among over 150,000 clones listed, 79% were seen once. The source material was PBMCs or T cells enriched from blood (not recorded which). These receptors were taken from a woman aged 70-85 years in a cohort exposed to, infected with or recovered from COVID-19 (not recorded which).

For the CDR3, the DNA is TGTGCCAGCAGCCAAGATAATATCAGGGGGCGCGAAGCTTTCTTT. Residues: CASSQDNIRGREAFF. V gene TRBV14 combines with J gene TRBJ1-1; 8 positions match TRBD1. The CDR3 sequence is 15 residues long. Germline V CDR1 and CDR2: SGHDN, FVKESK. Trimming at V came to 0 bases and at J to 8 bases, leaving 8 bases not matched to a gene.

This rearrangement joins TRBV28 to TRBJ2-7; the D gene is possibly TRBD1 (6 bases). Germline V CDR1 and CDR2: MDHEN, SYDVKM. Between the trimmed V and J ends, which lost 5 bases and 3 bases, there was a span of 20 bases. The CDR3 extends over 16 amino acids. CDR3 in DNA: TGTGCCAGCAGTCCGCCCGGACAGCCCATAGGCTACGAGCAGTACTTC. This codes for CASSPPGQPIGYEQYF.

This clone was counted only a few times. This sequence joins TRBV4-3 and TRBJ1-3, with D unclear. CDR3 length: 18 amino acids. Germline CDR1 LGHNA, CDR2 YSLEER. Trimming took off 0 bases at V and 0 bases at J, with 15 bases between the two ends. CDR3 sequence reads: CASSQDGALMGSGNTIYF. CDR3 DNA sequence: TGCGCCAGCAGCCAAGATGGAGCACTCATGGGCTCTGGAAACACCATATATTTT.

This chain joins TRBV29-1 and TRBJ2-2; 11 bases are shared with TRBD2. The V segment lost 7 bases and the J segment 1 base; nucleotides outside the gene matches: 5. This CDR3 has 15 amino acids. In germline, CDR1 is SQVTM, CDR2 ANQGSEA. CDR3 in DNA: TGCAGCGCCTCTACTAGCGGGGGGAACACCGGGGAGCTGTTTTTT. Its protein is CSASTSGGNTGELFF.

The J gene is TRBJ1-3, the V gene TRBV6-5; D might be TRBD1 (5 bases). This CDR3 region has 15 residues. Per germline, CDR1 MNHEY and CDR2 SVGAGI. The V and J ends lost 7 bases and 0 bases respectively, with 13 bases between them. This chain's CDR3 is CASIARVNSGNTIYF. The CDR3 DNA follows: TGTGCCAGCATTGCCAGGGTAAACTCTGGAAACACCATATATTTT.

The V call is TRBV12-3 or TRBV12-4, the J call TRBJ2-7; the D is unclear. CDR3 length equals 12 residues. Trimming stripped 5 bases from V and 0 bases from J, with 5 bases between. This chain's CDR3 is CASSPSSYEQYF. The CDR3, as DNA: TGTGCCAGCAGTCCTAGCTCCTACGAGCAGTACTTC.

The chain links TRBV6-1 to TRBJ2-1, with D possibly TRBD1 on 6 matching bases. V was clipped by 3 bases and J by 6 bases, with 15 bases between them. Germline-derived CDR1 and CDR2 are MNHNS and SASEGT. The CDR3 is 15 residues long. DNA for the CDR3: TGTGCCAGCAGTGATGTCTGGGGGCGCGTCAATGAGCAGTTCTTC. This sequence encodes CASSDVWGRVNEQFF.

V usage is TRBV11-3 and J usage is TRBJ1-1; 7 positions agree with TRBD1. Germline lookup yields CDR1 SGHNT and CDR2 YENEEA. This CDR3 spans 14 amino acids. V shed 5 bases and J 4 bases; nucleotides not matched to a gene: 7. The CDR3 loop is CASSINQGGTEAFF. The CDR3 DNA reads as TGTGCCAGCAGCATTAATCAGGGGGGCACTGAAGCTTTCTTT.

V and J are TRBV5-4 and TRBJ2-5, with 7 bases identical to TRBD2. The CDR3 extends over 13 amino acids. V trimming: 7 bases; J trimming: 1 base; junction bases outside the gene matches: 4. Germline V gene lookup returns CDR1 SGHNT and CDR2 YYREEE (reference sequence). CDR3 in amino acids: CASGGGGQETQYF. CDR3 nucleotide sequence: TGTGCCAGCGGCGGCGGGGGCCAAGAGACCCAGTACTTC.

Only a few counts were recorded for this clone. The genes are TRBV9 and TRBJ1-2; D call uncertain. Germline V CDR1 and CDR2: SGDLS, YYNGEE. The CDR3 totals 14 residues. Trimming removed 0 bases at V and 7 bases at J, with 13 bases between. The CDR3 sequence is CASSVGGAARGYTF. CDR3 bases: TGTGCCAGCAGCGTAGGAGGTGCCGCGCGTGGCTACACCTTC.

The chain couples TRBV4-1 to TRBJ2-3, with TRBD2 identical over 11 bases. The CDR3 covers 16 residues. V shed 4 bases and J 2 bases; nucleotides not matched to a gene: 5. Germline-derived CDR1 and CDR2 are MGHRA and YSYEKL. This CDR3 reads CASSRGLADITDTQYF. CDR3 nucleotides: TGCGCCAGCAGCCGGGGACTAGCGGACATCACAGATACGCAGTATTTT.

This chain uses TRBV4-3 with TRBJ1-2, with 7 nucleotides matching TRBD1. The germline V gene encodes CDR1 LGHNA and CDR2 YSLEER. The V segment lost 1 base and the J segment 5 bases; nucleotides outside the gene matches: 7. CDR3 length equals 15 residues. The CDR3 coding sequence is TGCGCCAGCAGCCAAGGAGCAGGGACAGCATATGGCTACACCTTC. This translates into CASSQGAGTAYGYTF.

A note on this clone: Mismatch with germline at one junction end may stem from a read error. V usage is TRBV5-1 and J usage is TRBJ2-5; TRBD2 is a possible D gene (6 bases). Germline-derived CDR1 and CDR2 are SGHRS and YFSETQ. The CDR3 is 13 amino acids. The chain's CDR3 is CASSLDYSVWGDF. Here the CDR3 DNA reads TGCGCCAGCAGCTTGGATTATAGCGTTTGGGGGGACTTC.

J is TRBJ1-1 and V is TRBV5-1; no clear D gene. The ends were cut back, 4 bases at V and 1 base at J, with 11 bases in the middle. The CDR3 covers 14 residues. The germline V gene has CDR1 SGHRS and CDR2 YFSETQ. The CDR3 loop is CASSPDGRNTEAFF. The CDR3, as DNA: TGCGCCAGCAGCCCAGACGGGAGGAACACTGAAGCTTTCTTT. The entire variable domain, with the rest obtained from reference TRBV5-1 and TRBJ1-1, is as follows: KAGVTQTPRYLIKTRGQQVTLSCSPISGHRSVSWYQQTPGQGLQFLFEYFSETQRNKGNFPGRFSGRQFSNSRSEMNVSTLELGDSALYLCASSPDGRNTEAFFGQGTRLTVV.

The V and J genes are TRBV30 and TRBJ1-3, with D perhaps TRBD1 (6 bases). The V end was cut by 3 bases, the J end by 0 bases, with 15 bases between. CDR3 size: 16 residues. The germline V gene has CDR1 GTSNPN and CDR2 SVGIG (reference sequence). CDR3: CAWSFPDSVSGNTIYF. The CDR3 DNA follows: TGTGCCTGGAGCTTCCCGGACAGCGTCTCTGGAAACACCATATATTTT.

The chain has TRBV19 and TRBJ1-4; D is unresolved. Trimming took off 11 bases at V and 0 bases at J, with 10 bases between the two ends. From germline, CDR1 is LNHDA and CDR2 SQIVND (reference sequence). The CDR3 length is 13 residues. The DNA for the CDR3 is TGTGCCTGCCACGGTGCAACTAATGAAAAACTGTTTTTT. This encodes CACHGATNEKLFF.

The V gene is TRBV6-5, the J gene TRBJ2-2; D gene uncertain. V was shortened by 6 bases and J by 5 bases, with 16 bases between the two germline ends. The CDR3 loop spans 15 amino acids. Germline CDR1 reads MNHEY; CDR2 reads SVGAGI. CDR3 coding DNA: TGTGCCAGCAGCCGCAGTGGTCTGTGGACCGGGGAGCTGTTTTTT. This gives the protein CASSRSGLWTGELFF.

In this sample, this clone turned up a few times. CDR3 nucleotides: TGTGCCAGCAGCTTAGACTTGACAGGGGGCTACACCTTC. Translating gives CASSLDLTGGYTF. The chain uses TRBV7-9 and TRBJ1-2; 7 bases align to TRBD1. V lost 1 base to trimming and J lost 8 bases; unmatched junction nucleotides: 4. CDR1 is SEHNR, CDR2 FQNEAQ, per germline (reference sequence). The CDR3 contains 13 residues.

This chain uses TRBV28 with TRBJ1-6; D call uncertain. Deletions cut 7 bases from V and 3 bases from J, with 4 bases between. The CDR3 contains 12 residues. Looked up from germline, CDR1 is MDHEN and CDR2 is SYDVKM. The CDR3 nucleotides are TGTGCCAGCATCGGCTATAATTCACCCCTCCACTTT. This translates into CASIGYNSPLHF.

The rearrangement links TRBV7-9 to TRBJ2-5, with 11 bases fitting TRBD2. This CDR3 spans 16 amino acids. Germline V gene sequence: CDR1 SEHNR, CDR2 FQNEAQ (reference sequence). The J segment lost 5 bases and the V segment lost 2 bases, leaving 7 bases of the junction unmatched. This chain's CDR3 is CASSLITSGSGETQYF. In DNA, the CDR3 is TGTGCCAGCAGCTTAATAACTAGCGGGAGTGGGGAGACCCAGTACTTC.